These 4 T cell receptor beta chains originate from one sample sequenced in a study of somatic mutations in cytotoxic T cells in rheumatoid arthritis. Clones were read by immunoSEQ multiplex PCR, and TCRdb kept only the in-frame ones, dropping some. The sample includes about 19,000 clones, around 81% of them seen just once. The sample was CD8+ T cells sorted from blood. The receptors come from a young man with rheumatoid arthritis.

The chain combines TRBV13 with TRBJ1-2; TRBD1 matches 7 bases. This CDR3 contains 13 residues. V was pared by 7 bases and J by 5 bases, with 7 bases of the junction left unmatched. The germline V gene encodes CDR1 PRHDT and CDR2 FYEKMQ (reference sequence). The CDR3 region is CASTREGAYGYTF. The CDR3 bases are TGTGCCAGCACGCGGGAGGGGGCTTATGGCTACACCTTC.

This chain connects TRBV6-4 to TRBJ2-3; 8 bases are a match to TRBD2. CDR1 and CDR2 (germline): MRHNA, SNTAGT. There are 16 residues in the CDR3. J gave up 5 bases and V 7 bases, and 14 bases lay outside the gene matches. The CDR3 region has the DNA TGTGCCAGCAACCCGGAGAGCGGCGGGGGGAAAGATACGCAGTATTTT. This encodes CASNPESGGGKDTQYF.

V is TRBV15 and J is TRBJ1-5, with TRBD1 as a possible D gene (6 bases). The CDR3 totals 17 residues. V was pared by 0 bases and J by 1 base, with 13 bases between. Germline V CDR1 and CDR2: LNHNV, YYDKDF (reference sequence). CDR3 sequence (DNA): TGTGCCACCAGCAGAGATGGGGGGGGCCAAAGCAATCAGCCCCAGCATTTT. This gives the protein CATSRDGGGQSNQPQHF. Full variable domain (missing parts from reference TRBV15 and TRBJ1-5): DAMVIQNPRYQVTQFGKPVTLSCSQTLNHNVMYWYQQKSSQAPKLLFHYYDKDFNNEADTPDNFQSRRPNTSFCFLDIRSPGLGDTAMYLCATSRDGGGQSNQPQHFGDGTRLSIL.

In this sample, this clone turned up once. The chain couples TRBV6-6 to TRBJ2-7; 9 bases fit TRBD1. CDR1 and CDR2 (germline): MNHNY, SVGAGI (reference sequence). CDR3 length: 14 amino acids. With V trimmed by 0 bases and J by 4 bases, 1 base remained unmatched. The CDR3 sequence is CASSYSGTGYEQYF. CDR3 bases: TGTGCCAGCAGTTACTCGGGGACAGGGTACGAGCAGTACTTC.